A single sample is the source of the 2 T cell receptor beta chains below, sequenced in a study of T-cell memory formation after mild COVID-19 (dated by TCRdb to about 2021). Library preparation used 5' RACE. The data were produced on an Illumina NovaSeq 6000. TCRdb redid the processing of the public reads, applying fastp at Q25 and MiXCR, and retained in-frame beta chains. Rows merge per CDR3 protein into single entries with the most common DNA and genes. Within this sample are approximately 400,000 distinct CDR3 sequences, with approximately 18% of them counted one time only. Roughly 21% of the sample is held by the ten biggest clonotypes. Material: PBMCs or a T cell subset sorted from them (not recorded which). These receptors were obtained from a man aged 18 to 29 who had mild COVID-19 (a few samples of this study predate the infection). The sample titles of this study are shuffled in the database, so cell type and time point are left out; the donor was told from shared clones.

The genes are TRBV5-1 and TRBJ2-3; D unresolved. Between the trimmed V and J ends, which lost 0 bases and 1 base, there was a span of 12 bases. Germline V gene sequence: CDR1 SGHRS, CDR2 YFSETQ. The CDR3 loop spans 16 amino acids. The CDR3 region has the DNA TGCGCCAGCAGCTTGGGATTAGGGTCGGGCACAGATACGCAGTATTTT. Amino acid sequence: CASSLGLGSGTDTQYF. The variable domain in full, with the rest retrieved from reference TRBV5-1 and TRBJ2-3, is KAGVTQTPRYLIKTRGQQVTLSCSPISGHRSVSWYQQTPGQGLQFLFEYFSETQRNKGNFPGRFSGRQFSNSRSEMNVSTLELGDSALYLCASSLGLGSGTDTQYFGPGTRLTVL.

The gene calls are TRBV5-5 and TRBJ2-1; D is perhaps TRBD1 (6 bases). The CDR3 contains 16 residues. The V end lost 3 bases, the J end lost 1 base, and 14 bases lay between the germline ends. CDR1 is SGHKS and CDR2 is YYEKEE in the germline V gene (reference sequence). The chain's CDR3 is CASSSRQDQSYNEQFF. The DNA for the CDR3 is TGTGCCAGCAGCTCCAGACAGGATCAGTCCTACAATGAGCAGTTCTTC.